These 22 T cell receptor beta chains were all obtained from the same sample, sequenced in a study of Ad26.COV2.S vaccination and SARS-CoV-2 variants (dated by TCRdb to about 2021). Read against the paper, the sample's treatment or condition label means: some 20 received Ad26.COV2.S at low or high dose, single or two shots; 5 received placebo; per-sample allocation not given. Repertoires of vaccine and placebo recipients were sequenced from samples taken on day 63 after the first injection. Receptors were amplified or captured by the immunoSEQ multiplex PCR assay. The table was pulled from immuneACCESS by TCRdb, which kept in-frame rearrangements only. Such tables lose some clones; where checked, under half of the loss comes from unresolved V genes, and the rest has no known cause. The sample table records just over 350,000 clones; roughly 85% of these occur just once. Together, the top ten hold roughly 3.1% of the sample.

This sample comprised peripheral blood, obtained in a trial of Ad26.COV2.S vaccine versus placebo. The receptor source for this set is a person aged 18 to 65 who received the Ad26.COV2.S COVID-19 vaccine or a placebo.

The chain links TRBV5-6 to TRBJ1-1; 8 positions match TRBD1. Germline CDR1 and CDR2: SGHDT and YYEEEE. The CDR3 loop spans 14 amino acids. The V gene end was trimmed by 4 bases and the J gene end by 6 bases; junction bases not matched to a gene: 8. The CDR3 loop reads CASSQWTGFSEAFF. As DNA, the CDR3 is TGTGCCAGCAGCCAATGGACAGGGTTCTCTGAAGCTTTCTTT.

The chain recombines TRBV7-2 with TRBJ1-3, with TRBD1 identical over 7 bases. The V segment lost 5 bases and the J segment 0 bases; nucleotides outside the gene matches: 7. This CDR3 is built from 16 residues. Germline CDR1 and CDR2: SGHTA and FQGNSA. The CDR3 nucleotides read TGTGCCAGCAGCACCCCCGGGACAGCCTCTGGAAACACCATATATTTT. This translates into CASSTPGTASGNTIYF.

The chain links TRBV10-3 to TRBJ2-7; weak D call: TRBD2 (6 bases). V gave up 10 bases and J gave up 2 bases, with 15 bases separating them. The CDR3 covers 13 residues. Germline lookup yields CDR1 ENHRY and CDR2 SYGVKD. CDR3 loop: CATGGVFAYEQYF. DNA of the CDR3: TGTGCCACGGGCGGGGTATTCGCCTACGAGCAGTACTTC.

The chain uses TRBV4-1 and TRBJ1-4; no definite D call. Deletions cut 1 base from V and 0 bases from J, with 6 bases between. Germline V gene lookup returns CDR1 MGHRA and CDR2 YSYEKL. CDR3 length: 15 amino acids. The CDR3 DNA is TGCGCCAGCAGCCAAGTCGGCGCAACTAATGAAAAACTGTTTTTT. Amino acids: CASSQVGATNEKLFF.

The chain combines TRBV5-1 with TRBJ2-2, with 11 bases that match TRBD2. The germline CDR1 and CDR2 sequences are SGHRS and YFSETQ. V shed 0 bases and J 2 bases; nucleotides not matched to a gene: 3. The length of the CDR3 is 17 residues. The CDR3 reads CASSLGLAGSNTGELFF. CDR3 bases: TGCGCCAGCAGCTTGGGACTAGCGGGATCAAACACCGGGGAGCTGTTTTTT.

CDR3 protein: CASREAGTPSYEQYF. CDR3 coding DNA: TGTGCCAGCAGAGAGGCAGGGACTCCCTCCTACGAGCAGTACTTC. The chain couples TRBV28 to TRBJ2-7; a possible D gene is TRBD2 (6 bases). The CDR3 is 15 residues long. Per germline, CDR1 MDHEN and CDR2 SYDVKM. Between the trimmed V and J ends, which lost 6 bases and 0 bases, there was a span of 15 bases.

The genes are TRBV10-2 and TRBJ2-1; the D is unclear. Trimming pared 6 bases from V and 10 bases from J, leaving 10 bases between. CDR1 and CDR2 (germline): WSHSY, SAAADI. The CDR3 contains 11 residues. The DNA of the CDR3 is TGCGCCAGCAGCCCTACGTGGGAGCAGTTCTTC. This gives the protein CASSPTWEQFF.

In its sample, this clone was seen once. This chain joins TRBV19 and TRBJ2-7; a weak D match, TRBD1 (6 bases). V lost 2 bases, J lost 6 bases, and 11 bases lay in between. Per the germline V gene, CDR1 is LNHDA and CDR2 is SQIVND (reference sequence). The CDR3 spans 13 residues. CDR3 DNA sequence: TGTGCCAGTAGTATAACAGGGTGGAGCGAGCAGTACTTC. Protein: CASSITGWSEQYF.

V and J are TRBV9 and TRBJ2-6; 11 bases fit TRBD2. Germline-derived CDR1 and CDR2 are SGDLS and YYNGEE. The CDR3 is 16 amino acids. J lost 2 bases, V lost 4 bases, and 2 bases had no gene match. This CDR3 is CASSFSGGAGANVLTF. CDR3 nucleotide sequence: TGTGCCAGCAGCTTTAGCGGGGGGGCTGGGGCCAACGTCCTGACTTTC.

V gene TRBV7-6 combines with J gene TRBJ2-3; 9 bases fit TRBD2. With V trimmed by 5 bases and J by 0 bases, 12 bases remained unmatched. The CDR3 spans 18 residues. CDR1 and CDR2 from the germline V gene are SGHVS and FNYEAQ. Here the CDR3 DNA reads TGTGCCAGCAGCCCCCTCGGGCTAGCGGGGTCTAGCACAGATACGCAGTATTTT. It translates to CASSPLGLAGSSTDTQYF.

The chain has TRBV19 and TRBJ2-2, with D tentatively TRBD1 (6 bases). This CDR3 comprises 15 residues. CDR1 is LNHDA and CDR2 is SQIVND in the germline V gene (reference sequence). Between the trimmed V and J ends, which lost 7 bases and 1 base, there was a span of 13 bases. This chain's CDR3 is CASTQGRRNTGELFF. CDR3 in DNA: TGTGCCAGTACCCAGGGGCGTAGGAACACCGGGGAGCTGTTTTTT.

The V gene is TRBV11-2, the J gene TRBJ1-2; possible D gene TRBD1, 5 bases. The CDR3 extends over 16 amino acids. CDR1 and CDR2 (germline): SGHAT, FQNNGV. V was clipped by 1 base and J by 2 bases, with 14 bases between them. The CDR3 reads CASSLVSGGGNYGYTF. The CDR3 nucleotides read TGTGCCAGCAGCTTAGTGTCCGGGGGGGGAAACTATGGCTACACCTTC.

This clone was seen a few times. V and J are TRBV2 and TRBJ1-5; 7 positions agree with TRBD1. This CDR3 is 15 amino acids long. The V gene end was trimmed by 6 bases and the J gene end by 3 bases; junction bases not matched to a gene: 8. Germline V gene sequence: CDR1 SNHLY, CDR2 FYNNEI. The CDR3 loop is CASSRGTATNQPQHF. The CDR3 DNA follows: TGTGCCAGCAGCCGCGGGACAGCCACCAATCAGCCCCAGCATTTT.

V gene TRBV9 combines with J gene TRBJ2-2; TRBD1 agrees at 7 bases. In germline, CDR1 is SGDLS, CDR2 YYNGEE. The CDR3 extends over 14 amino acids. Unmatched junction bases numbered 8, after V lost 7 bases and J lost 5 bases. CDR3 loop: CASALTGTTGELFF. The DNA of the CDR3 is TGTGCCAGCGCCCTGACAGGGACGACCGGGGAGCTGTTTTTT.

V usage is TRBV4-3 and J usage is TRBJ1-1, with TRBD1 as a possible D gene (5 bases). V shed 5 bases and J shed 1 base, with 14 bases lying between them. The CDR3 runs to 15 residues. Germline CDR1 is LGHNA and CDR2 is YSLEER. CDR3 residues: CASSSSGWANTEAFF. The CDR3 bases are TGCGCCAGCAGCTCATCAGGGTGGGCGAACACTGAAGCTTTCTTT.

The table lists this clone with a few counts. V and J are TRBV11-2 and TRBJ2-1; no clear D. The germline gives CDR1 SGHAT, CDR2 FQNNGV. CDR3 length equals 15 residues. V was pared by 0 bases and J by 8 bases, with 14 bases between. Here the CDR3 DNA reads TGTGCCAGCAGCTTAGAGGGCCCACCTAGACATGAGCAGTTCTTC. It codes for CASSLEGPPRHEQFF.

The CDR3 DNA sequence: TGTGCCAGCAGCTTATGGCAGGGTAAATACAATGAGCAGTTCTTC. This translates into CASSLWQGKYNEQFF. The chain joins TRBV7-9 to TRBJ2-1; a weak D match, TRBD1 (5 bases). CDR1 and CDR2 from the germline V gene are SEHNR and FQNEAQ (reference sequence). CDR3 size: 15 residues. With 2 bases removed from V and 4 bases from J, the gap between germline ends came to 12 bases.

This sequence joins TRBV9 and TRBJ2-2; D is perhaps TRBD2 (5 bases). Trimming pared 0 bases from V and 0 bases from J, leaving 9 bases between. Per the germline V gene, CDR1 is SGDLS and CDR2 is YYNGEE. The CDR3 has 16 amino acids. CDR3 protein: CASSVVAGANTGELFF. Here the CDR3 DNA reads TGTGCCAGCAGCGTAGTTGCGGGCGCGAACACCGGGGAGCTGTTTTTT.

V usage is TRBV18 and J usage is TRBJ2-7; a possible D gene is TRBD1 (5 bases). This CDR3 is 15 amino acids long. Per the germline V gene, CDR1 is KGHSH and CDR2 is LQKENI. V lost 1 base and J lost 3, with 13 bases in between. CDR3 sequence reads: CASSPRLGDSYEQYF. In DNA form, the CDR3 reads TGTGCCAGCTCACCACGGTTAGGGGATAGCTACGAGCAGTACTTC.

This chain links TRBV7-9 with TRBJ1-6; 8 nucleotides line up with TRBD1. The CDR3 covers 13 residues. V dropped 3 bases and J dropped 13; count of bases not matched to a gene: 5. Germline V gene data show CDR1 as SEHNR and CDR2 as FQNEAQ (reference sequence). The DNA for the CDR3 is TGTGCCAGCAGCTTGACGCAGGGGGCGCCCCTCCACTTT. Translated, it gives CASSLTQGAPLHF.

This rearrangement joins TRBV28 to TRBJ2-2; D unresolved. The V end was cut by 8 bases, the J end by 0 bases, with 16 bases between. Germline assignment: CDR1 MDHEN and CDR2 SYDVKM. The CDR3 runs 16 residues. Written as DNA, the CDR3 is TGTGCCAGCGGCTTTCCGGGCGGACCGAACACCGGGGAGCTGTTTTTT. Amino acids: CASGFPGGPNTGELFF.

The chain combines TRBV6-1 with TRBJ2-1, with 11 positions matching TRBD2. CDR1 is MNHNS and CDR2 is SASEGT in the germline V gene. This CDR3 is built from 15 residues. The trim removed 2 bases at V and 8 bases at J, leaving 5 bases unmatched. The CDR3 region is CASSEHSGRADEQFF. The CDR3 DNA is TGTGCCAGCAGTGAACATAGCGGGAGGGCCGATGAGCAGTTCTTC.